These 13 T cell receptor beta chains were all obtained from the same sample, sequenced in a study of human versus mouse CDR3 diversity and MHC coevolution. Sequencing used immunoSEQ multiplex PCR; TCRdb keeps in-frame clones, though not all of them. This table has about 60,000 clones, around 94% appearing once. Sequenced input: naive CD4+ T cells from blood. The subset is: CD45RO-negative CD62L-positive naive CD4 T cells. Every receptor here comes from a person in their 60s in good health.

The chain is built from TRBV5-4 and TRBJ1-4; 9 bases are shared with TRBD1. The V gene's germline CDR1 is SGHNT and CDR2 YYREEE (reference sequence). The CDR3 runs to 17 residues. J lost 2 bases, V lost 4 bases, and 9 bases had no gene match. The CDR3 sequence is CASSLDRGPGTNEKLFF. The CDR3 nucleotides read TGTGCCAGCAGCCTGGACAGGGGCCCAGGGACTAATGAAAAACTGTTTTTT.

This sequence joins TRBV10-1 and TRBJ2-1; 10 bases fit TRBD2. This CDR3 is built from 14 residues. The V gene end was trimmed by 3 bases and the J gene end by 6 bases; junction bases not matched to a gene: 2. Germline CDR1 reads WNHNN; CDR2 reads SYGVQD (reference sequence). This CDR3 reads CASSEAGGPNEQFF. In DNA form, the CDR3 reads TGCGCCAGCAGTGAAGCGGGAGGGCCCAATGAGCAGTTCTTC.

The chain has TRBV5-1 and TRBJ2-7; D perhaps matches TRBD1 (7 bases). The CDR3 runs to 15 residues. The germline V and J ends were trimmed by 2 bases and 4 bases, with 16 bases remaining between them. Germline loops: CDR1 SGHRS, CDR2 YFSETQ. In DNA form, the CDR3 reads TGCGCCAGCAGCTTAGGGGGCCGGGGGAGTTACGAGCAGTACTTC. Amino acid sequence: CASSLGGRGSYEQYF.

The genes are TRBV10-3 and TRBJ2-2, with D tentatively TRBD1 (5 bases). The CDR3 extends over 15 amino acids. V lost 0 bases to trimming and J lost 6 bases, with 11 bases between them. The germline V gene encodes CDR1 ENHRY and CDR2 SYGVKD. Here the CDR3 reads CAISESGPGAGELFF. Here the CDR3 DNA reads TGTGCCATCAGTGAGTCGGGGCCAGGAGCCGGGGAGCTGTTTTTT.

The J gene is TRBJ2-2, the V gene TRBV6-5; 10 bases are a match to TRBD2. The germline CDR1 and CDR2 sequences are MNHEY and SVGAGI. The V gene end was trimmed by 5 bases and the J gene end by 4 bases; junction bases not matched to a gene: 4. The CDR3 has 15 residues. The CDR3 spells CASSPSGRVTGELFF. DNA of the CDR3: TGTGCCAGCAGTCCGAGCGGGAGGGTCACCGGGGAGCTGTTTTTT.

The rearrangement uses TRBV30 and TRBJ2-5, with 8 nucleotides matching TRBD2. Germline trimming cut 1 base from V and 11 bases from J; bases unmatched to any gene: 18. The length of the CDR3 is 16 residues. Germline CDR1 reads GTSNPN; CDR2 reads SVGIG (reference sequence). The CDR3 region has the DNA TGTGCCTGGAGTGGAGGTAGCGGGGCGAGGGTAAGGGAGCAGTACTTC. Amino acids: CAWSGGSGARVREQYF.

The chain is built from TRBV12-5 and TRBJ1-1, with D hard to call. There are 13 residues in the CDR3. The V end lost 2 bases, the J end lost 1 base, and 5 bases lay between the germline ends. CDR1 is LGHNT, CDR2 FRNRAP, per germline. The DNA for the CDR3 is TGTGCTAGTGGTTTGTGGGCGAACACTGAAGCTTTCTTT. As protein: CASGLWANTEAFF.

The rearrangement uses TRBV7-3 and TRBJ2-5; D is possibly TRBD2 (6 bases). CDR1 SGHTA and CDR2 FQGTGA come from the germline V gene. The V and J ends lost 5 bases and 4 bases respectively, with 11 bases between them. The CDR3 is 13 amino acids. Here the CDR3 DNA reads TGTGCCAGCAGCCGACTAGGAGGAGAGACCCAGTACTTC. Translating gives CASSRLGGETQYF.

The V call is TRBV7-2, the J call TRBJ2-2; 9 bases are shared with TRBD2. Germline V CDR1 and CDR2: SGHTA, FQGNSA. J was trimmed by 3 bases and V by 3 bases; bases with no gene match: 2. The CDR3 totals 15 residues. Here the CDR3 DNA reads TGTGCCAGCAGCTTTAGCGGGAGATACACCGGGGAGCTGTTTTTT. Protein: CASSFSGRYTGELFF.

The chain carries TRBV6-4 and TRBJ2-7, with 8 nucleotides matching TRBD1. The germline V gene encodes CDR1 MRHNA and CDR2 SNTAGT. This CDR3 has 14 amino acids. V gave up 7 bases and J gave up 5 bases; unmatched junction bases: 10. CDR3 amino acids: CASTPGTGGNEQYF. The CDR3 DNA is TGTGCCAGCACCCCTGGGACAGGTGGGAACGAGCAGTACTTC.

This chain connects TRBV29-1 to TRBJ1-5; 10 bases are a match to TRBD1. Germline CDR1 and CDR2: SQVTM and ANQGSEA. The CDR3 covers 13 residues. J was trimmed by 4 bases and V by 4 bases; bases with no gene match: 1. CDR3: CSVGQGANQPQHF. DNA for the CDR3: TGCAGCGTTGGACAGGGGGCGAATCAGCCCCAGCATTTT.

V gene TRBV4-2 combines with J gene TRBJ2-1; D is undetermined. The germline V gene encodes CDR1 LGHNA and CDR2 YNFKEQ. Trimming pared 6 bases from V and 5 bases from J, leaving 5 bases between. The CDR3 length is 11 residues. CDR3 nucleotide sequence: TGTGCCAGCAGTCGGGACAATGAGCAGTTCTTC. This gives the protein CASSRDNEQFF.

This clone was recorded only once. The CDR3 bases are TGTGCCAGCAGCTTCCACAGTTCTTACGAGCAGTACTTC. It translates to CASSFHSSYEQYF. The chain recombines TRBV7-8 with TRBJ2-7; D uncertain. Trimming took 3 bases from V and 4 from J, leaving 10 bases between them. Germline CDR1 reads SGHVS; CDR2 reads FQNEAQ. This CDR3 region has 13 residues.